The clone carrying this T cell receptor beta chain was observed many times. The use of a sample-barcoded 5' primer and a J-beta primer mix characterized a second PCR of roughly 7 to 11 cycles. A single record per CDR3 protein comes from TCRdb applying MiXCR to the 5' RACE reads. Of fewer than 800,000 distinct CDR3 sequences listed, about 21% were seen once; the top ten hold 3% to 4.5%. This sample is part of a study of blood T cells in healthy people across ages. V lost 2 bases and J lost 5, with 10 bases in between. Per germline, CDR1 SGHTA and CDR2 FQGNSA. The CDR3 loop spans 13 amino acids. The V and J genes are TRBV7-2 and TRBJ2-7; D uncertain. The source material was blood. This TCR derives from a man between 70 and 80 years old in good health. CDR3 sequence (DNA): TGTGCCAGCAGCTTACAACAGATCCACGAGCAGTACTTC. Translated: CASSLQQIHEQYF.